Below are 18 T cell receptor beta chains sequenced from a single sample in a study of response to subunit inactivated influenza vaccine. TCRdb reanalysed the RT-PCR reads using MiXCR and keeps one entry per CDR3 protein. The sample carries 400,000 to 550,000 distinct CDR3 sequences, about 25% recorded once. The sequencing used CD4+ T cells sorted from PBMCs, collected 5 days after vaccination. The receptor source for this set is a man aged 45-65 years who received an inactivated influenza vaccine.

The chain is built from TRBV10-2 and TRBJ2-7; D remains unclear. V was pared by 7 bases and J by 6 bases, with 13 bases between. CDR1 and CDR2 (germline): WSHSY, SAAADI. The CDR3 spans 12 residues. CDR3: CASKARDREQYF. CDR3 DNA: TGCGCCAGCAAGGCGAGAGACCGCGAGCAGTACTTC.

This clonotype was seen a few times. This chain uses TRBV10-3 with TRBJ2-5; D gene ambiguous. Germline CDR1 reads ENHRY; CDR2 reads SYGVKD. The CDR3 totals 14 residues. Trimming took 0 bases from V and 5 from J, leaving 10 bases between them. The CDR3 region is CAISESGGDETQYF. The CDR3 nucleotides are TGTGCCATCAGTGAGTCTGGCGGAGATGAGACCCAGTACTTC.

This clonotype was seen at least ten times. CDR3 DNA: TGCAGTGCTACGCGGCCTAGCGGGAACGACGAGCAGTACTTC. This encodes CSATRPSGNDEQYF. The genes are TRBV20-1 and TRBJ2-7, with 9 bases aligning to TRBD2. Germline CDR1 is DFQATT and CDR2 is SNEGSKA (reference sequence). CDR3 length equals 14 residues. With V trimmed by 4 bases and J by 5 bases, 9 bases remained unmatched.

In regard to this clonotype: This sequence may be a read error, since a much larger clone differs from it by one base. The chain has TRBV12-3 or TRBV12-4 and TRBJ2-1; no reliable D call. The CDR3 is made up of 15 amino acids. The CDR3, as DNA: TGTGCCAGCAGTCACGGCAGTAACTCCTACAAAGAGCAGTTCTTC. Protein sequence: CASSHGSNSYKEQFF.

Points on this clonotype: A read error may produce the germline difference seen at one junction end. The chain combines TRBV20-1 with TRBJ2-1, with TRBD2 matching over 11 bases. Germline V gene lookup returns CDR1 DFQATT and CDR2 SNEGSKA (reference sequence). This CDR3 region has 16 residues. The CDR3 nucleotides read TGCTGTGCTAGATCCCCTTCTAGCGGGAGGCAGGGTGAGCAGTTCTTC. Protein product: CCARSPSSGRQGEQFF.

The CDR3 sequence: CSVRGTSGGAEETQYF. In DNA, the CDR3 is TGCAGCGTTCGTGGGACTAGCGGGGGGGCCGAGGAGACCCAGTACTTC. The chain employs TRBV29-1 and TRBJ2-5; 16 bases align to TRBD2. The germline V gene encodes CDR1 SQVTM and CDR2 ANQGSEA. V was clipped by 5 bases and J by 5 bases; unmatched bases: 8. This CDR3 is 16 amino acids long.

This rearrangement joins TRBV10-2 to TRBJ1-2; perhaps TRBD1 as D (6 bases). The CDR3 consists of 14 residues. V lost 5 bases to trimming and J lost 8 bases, with 18 bases between them. Per the germline V gene, CDR1 is WSHSY and CDR2 is SAAADI. The CDR3 region is CASSSGQPRAGYTF. The CDR3 bases are TGCGCCAGCAGTAGTGGACAGCCTCGAGCCGGCTACACCTTC.

The chain is built from TRBV9 and TRBJ2-1; 8 bases map to TRBD1. The CDR3 extends over 15 amino acids. Trimming at V came to 3 bases and at J to 0 bases, leaving 2 bases not matched to a gene. Per the germline V gene, CDR1 is SGDLS and CDR2 is YYNGEE. CDR3 DNA: TGTGCCAGCAGCGAAACAGGGGGCTCCTACAATGAGCAGTTCTTC. It codes for CASSETGGSYNEQFF. The variable domain in full, completed from reference TRBV9 and TRBJ2-1, reads DSGVTQTPKHLITATGQRVTLRCSPRSGDLSVYWYQQSLDQGLQFLIQYYNGEERAKGNILERFSAQQFPDLHSELNLSSLELGDSALYFCASSETGGSYNEQFFGPGTRLTVL.

This clonotype came up a few times. The gene calls are TRBV9 and TRBJ2-1; D could derive from TRBD1 or TRBD2 (5 bases each). This CDR3 has 15 amino acids. Germline V gene lookup returns CDR1 SGDLS and CDR2 YYNGEE. Trimming cost V 2 bases and J 5 bases, with 14 bases left between them. In nucleotides, the CDR3 is TGTGCCAGCAGCGTGTCCGGGACCATGCACAATGAGCAGTTCTTC. Amino acid sequence: CASSVSGTMHNEQFF.

This clonotype has just a few counts. The chain links TRBV7-9 to TRBJ1-1; D unclear. This CDR3 is built from 12 residues. Deletions cut 8 bases from V and 3 bases from J, with 10 bases between. CDR1 and CDR2 (germline): SEHNR, FQNEAQ (reference sequence). The DNA of the CDR3 is TGTGCCAGCGGGGTCGGGGACACTGAAGCTTTCTTT. Translation gives CASGVGDTEAFF.

In this sample, this clonotype turned up a few times. V usage is TRBV12-3 or TRBV12-4 and J usage is TRBJ1-6; 7 bases map to TRBD1. The CDR3 extends over 15 amino acids. The V and J ends lost 2 bases and 6 bases, in that order; junction bases with no gene match: 4. The CDR3 is CASSLSNRGNSPLHF. The CDR3 region has the DNA TGTGCCAGCAGTTTATCTAACAGGGGTAATTCACCCCTCCACTTT.

This chain connects TRBV4-2 to TRBJ2-1; 13 bases map to TRBD2. The CDR3 consists of 16 residues. Germline lookup yields CDR1 LGHNA and CDR2 YNFKEQ. V lost 0 bases and J lost 8; bases outside the gene matches: 4. CDR3 DNA sequence: TGTGCCAGCAGCCAAGATGGACTAGCGGGGGCGGATGAGCAGTTCTTC. This sequence encodes CASSQDGLAGADEQFF.

The chain carries TRBV18 and TRBJ2-7, with TRBD1 as a possible D gene (5 bases). Trimming cost V 3 bases and J 2 bases, with 8 bases left between them. The CDR3 is made up of 13 amino acids. The germline V gene encodes CDR1 KGHSH and CDR2 LQKENI. The CDR3 loop is CASSPDIPYEQYF. CDR3 DNA: TGTGCCAGCTCACCGGACATCCCCTACGAGCAGTACTTC.

This clonotype showed up just a few times. V and J are TRBV7-9 and TRBJ1-1; D ambiguous. Germline CDR1 is SEHNR and CDR2 is FQNEAQ (reference sequence). V shed 4 bases and J shed 10 bases, with 10 bases lying between them. The CDR3 contains 11 residues. CDR3 sequence reads: CASSSDYGAFF. As DNA, the CDR3 is TGTGCCAGCAGCTCGGACTATGGAGCTTTCTTT.

This rearrangement joins TRBV7-2 to TRBJ2-1, with 8 nucleotides matching TRBD1. Per the germline V gene, CDR1 is SGHTA and CDR2 is FQGNSA. The CDR3 is 15 amino acids. After removal of 5 bases from V and 1 base from J, the junction contained 4 bases not matched to a gene. The CDR3 region is CASSPDRVSYNEQFF. The CDR3 region has the DNA TGTGCCAGCAGCCCGGACAGGGTTTCCTACAATGAGCAGTTCTTC. Looking up the rest from reference TRBV7-2 and TRBJ2-1 gives the full variable domain: GAGVSQSPSNKVTEKGKDVELRCDPISGHTALYWYRQSLGQGLEFLIYFQGNSAPDKSGLPSDRFSAERTGGSVSTLTIQRTQQEDSAVYLCASSPDRVSYNEQFFGPGTRLTVL.

This clonotype was seen a few times. The CDR3 sequence: CSGSPSSGAAYEQYF. CDR3 bases: TGCAGTGGCAGTCCTTCTAGCGGGGCAGCCTACGAGCAGTACTTC. The V call is TRBV20-1, the J call TRBJ2-7, with TRBD2 identical over 9 bases. Germline V CDR1 and CDR2: DFQATT, SNEGSKA (reference sequence). The trim removed 7 bases at V and 2 bases at J, leaving 12 bases unmatched. The CDR3 extends over 15 amino acids.

This clonotype was picked up many times. This chain uses TRBV11-2 with TRBJ2-2; 11 bases line up with TRBD1. The V gene's germline CDR1 is SGHAT and CDR2 FQNNGV. With V trimmed by 3 bases and J by 5 bases, 14 bases remained unmatched. This CDR3 has 19 amino acids. The CDR3 DNA reads TGTGCCAGCAGCTTTCTAAGGACAGGGGGCAAATCGAGGACCGGGGAGCTGTTTTTT. Its translation is CASSFLRTGGKSRTGELFF.

At least ten counts were recorded for this clonotype. This chain uses TRBV12-3 or TRBV12-4 with TRBJ2-2; D is uncertain. Trimming left V 1 base short and J 7 bases short, with 4 bases between. This CDR3 is 12 amino acids long. The CDR3 sequence: CASSLGGGELFF. CDR3 in DNA: TGTGCCAGCAGTTTAGGAGGCGGGGAGCTGTTTTTT.